The 10 T cell receptor beta chains given below trace back to one sample, sequenced in a study of CD8+ T cells in alopecia areata. Once RNA had been extracted, it was reverse transcribed into cDNA to act as the sequencing template. The protocol was immunoSEQ multiplex PCR, while the TCRdb copy is restricted to in-frame clones and leaves out a portion. Of under 70,000 clones in the sample, over 95% were seen once. Source: CD8+ T cells sorted from blood, taken at week 0. The receptors shown here come from a human donor with alopecia areata.

This chain links TRBV4-1 with TRBJ2-7, with 10 bases lining up with TRBD1. The CDR3 runs 15 residues. Germline V gene lookup returns CDR1 MGHRA and CDR2 YSYEKL. The ends lost 0 bases at V and 4 bases at J; junction bases unmatched: 3. The CDR3 DNA sequence: TGCGCCAGCAGCCAAGATCTGGGACAGGGGTACGAGCAGTACTTC. Translating it yields CASSQDLGQGYEQYF.

J is TRBJ2-5 and V is TRBV6-5, with 9 nucleotides matching TRBD2. Germline trimming cut 3 bases from V and 6 bases from J; bases unmatched to any gene: 5. Germline V gene data show CDR1 as MNHEY and CDR2 as SVGAGI. The CDR3 totals 14 residues. For the CDR3, the DNA is TGTGCCAGCAGTTATCTCGGACTAGCGAAGACCCAGTACTTC. This codes for CASSYLGLAKTQYF.

This clone was seen just once. CDR3 region: CASRPTSGAYNEQFF. The CDR3 DNA reads TGTGCCAGTAGGCCTACTAGCGGAGCCTACAATGAGCAGTTCTTC. V is TRBV19 and J is TRBJ2-1; 8 bases line up with TRBD2. The V and J ends lost 6 bases and 2 bases, in that order; junction bases with no gene match: 6. The germline V gene encodes CDR1 LNHDA and CDR2 SQIVND (reference sequence). The CDR3 is 15 residues long.

The chain uses TRBV7-9 and TRBJ2-1; D gene unclear. This CDR3 comprises 12 residues. Germline CDR1 is SEHNR and CDR2 is FQNEAQ (reference sequence). The V gene lost 4 bases and the J gene lost 5 bases, with 6 bases spanning the gap. CDR3 nucleotides: TGTGCCAGCAGCTACGAAAACAATGAGCAGTTCTTC. It codes for CASSYENNEQFF.

The chain has TRBV7-9 and TRBJ1-2; D remains ambiguous. V gave up 5 bases and J gave up 2 bases, with 12 bases separating them. The CDR3 is made up of 14 amino acids. CDR1 and CDR2 (germline): SEHNR, FQNEAQ (reference sequence). The CDR3: CASSRPGKNYGYTF. CDR3 sequence (DNA): TGTGCCAGCAGCCGACCGGGGAAGAACTATGGCTACACCTTC.

Only one count was recorded for this clone. This chain connects TRBV27 to TRBJ2-3, with TRBD2 matching over 7 bases. This CDR3 comprises 14 residues. Germline CDR1 and CDR2: MNHEY and SMNVEV (reference sequence). The V segment lost 6 bases and the J segment 1 base; nucleotides outside the gene matches: 4. CDR3 sequence (DNA): TGTGCCAGCAGGGGTCTAGCGGGCACAGATACGCAGTATTTT. This sequence encodes CASRGLAGTDTQYF.

The chain recombines TRBV9 with TRBJ1-1; 7 bases map to TRBD1. The CDR3 covers 13 residues. From germline, CDR1 is SGDLS and CDR2 YYNGEE. Trimming removed 2 bases from V and 6 bases from J; junction bases left unmatched: 4. The CDR3 region is CASSVTGRSEAFF. CDR3 nucleotides: TGTGCCAGCAGCGTGACAGGGAGGTCTGAAGCTTTCTTT.

The chain links TRBV4-1 to TRBJ1-5; D is possibly TRBD1 (6 bases). Trimming took 4 bases from V and 3 from J, leaving 19 bases between them. The V gene's germline CDR1 is MGHRA and CDR2 YSYEKL. This CDR3 comprises 17 residues. The CDR3 protein is CASSPSRTERFNQPQHF. The CDR3, as DNA: TGCGCCAGCAGCCCATCCCGGACAGAACGATTCAATCAGCCCCAGCATTTT.

This chain links TRBV5-6 with TRBJ2-3; D gene ambiguous. Germline values: CDR1 SGHDT, CDR2 YYEEEE. CDR3 length: 16 residues. The germline V and J ends were trimmed by 1 base and 2 bases, with 14 bases remaining between them. The CDR3 is CASSLTLTAATDTQYF. CDR3 sequence (DNA): TGTGCCAGCAGCTTGACCCTGACGGCAGCCACAGATACGCAGTATTTT.

The rearrangement uses TRBV4-2 and TRBJ2-3; 8 bases map to TRBD2. Germline CDR1 is LGHNA and CDR2 is YNFKEQ. V was pared by 2 bases and J by 4 bases, with 11 bases of the junction left unmatched. The CDR3 spans 17 residues. The chain's CDR3 is CASSQPGTSLLSDTQYF. The CDR3 DNA follows: TGTGCCAGCAGCCAACCAGGGACTAGTTTGTTGTCAGATACGCAGTATTTT.